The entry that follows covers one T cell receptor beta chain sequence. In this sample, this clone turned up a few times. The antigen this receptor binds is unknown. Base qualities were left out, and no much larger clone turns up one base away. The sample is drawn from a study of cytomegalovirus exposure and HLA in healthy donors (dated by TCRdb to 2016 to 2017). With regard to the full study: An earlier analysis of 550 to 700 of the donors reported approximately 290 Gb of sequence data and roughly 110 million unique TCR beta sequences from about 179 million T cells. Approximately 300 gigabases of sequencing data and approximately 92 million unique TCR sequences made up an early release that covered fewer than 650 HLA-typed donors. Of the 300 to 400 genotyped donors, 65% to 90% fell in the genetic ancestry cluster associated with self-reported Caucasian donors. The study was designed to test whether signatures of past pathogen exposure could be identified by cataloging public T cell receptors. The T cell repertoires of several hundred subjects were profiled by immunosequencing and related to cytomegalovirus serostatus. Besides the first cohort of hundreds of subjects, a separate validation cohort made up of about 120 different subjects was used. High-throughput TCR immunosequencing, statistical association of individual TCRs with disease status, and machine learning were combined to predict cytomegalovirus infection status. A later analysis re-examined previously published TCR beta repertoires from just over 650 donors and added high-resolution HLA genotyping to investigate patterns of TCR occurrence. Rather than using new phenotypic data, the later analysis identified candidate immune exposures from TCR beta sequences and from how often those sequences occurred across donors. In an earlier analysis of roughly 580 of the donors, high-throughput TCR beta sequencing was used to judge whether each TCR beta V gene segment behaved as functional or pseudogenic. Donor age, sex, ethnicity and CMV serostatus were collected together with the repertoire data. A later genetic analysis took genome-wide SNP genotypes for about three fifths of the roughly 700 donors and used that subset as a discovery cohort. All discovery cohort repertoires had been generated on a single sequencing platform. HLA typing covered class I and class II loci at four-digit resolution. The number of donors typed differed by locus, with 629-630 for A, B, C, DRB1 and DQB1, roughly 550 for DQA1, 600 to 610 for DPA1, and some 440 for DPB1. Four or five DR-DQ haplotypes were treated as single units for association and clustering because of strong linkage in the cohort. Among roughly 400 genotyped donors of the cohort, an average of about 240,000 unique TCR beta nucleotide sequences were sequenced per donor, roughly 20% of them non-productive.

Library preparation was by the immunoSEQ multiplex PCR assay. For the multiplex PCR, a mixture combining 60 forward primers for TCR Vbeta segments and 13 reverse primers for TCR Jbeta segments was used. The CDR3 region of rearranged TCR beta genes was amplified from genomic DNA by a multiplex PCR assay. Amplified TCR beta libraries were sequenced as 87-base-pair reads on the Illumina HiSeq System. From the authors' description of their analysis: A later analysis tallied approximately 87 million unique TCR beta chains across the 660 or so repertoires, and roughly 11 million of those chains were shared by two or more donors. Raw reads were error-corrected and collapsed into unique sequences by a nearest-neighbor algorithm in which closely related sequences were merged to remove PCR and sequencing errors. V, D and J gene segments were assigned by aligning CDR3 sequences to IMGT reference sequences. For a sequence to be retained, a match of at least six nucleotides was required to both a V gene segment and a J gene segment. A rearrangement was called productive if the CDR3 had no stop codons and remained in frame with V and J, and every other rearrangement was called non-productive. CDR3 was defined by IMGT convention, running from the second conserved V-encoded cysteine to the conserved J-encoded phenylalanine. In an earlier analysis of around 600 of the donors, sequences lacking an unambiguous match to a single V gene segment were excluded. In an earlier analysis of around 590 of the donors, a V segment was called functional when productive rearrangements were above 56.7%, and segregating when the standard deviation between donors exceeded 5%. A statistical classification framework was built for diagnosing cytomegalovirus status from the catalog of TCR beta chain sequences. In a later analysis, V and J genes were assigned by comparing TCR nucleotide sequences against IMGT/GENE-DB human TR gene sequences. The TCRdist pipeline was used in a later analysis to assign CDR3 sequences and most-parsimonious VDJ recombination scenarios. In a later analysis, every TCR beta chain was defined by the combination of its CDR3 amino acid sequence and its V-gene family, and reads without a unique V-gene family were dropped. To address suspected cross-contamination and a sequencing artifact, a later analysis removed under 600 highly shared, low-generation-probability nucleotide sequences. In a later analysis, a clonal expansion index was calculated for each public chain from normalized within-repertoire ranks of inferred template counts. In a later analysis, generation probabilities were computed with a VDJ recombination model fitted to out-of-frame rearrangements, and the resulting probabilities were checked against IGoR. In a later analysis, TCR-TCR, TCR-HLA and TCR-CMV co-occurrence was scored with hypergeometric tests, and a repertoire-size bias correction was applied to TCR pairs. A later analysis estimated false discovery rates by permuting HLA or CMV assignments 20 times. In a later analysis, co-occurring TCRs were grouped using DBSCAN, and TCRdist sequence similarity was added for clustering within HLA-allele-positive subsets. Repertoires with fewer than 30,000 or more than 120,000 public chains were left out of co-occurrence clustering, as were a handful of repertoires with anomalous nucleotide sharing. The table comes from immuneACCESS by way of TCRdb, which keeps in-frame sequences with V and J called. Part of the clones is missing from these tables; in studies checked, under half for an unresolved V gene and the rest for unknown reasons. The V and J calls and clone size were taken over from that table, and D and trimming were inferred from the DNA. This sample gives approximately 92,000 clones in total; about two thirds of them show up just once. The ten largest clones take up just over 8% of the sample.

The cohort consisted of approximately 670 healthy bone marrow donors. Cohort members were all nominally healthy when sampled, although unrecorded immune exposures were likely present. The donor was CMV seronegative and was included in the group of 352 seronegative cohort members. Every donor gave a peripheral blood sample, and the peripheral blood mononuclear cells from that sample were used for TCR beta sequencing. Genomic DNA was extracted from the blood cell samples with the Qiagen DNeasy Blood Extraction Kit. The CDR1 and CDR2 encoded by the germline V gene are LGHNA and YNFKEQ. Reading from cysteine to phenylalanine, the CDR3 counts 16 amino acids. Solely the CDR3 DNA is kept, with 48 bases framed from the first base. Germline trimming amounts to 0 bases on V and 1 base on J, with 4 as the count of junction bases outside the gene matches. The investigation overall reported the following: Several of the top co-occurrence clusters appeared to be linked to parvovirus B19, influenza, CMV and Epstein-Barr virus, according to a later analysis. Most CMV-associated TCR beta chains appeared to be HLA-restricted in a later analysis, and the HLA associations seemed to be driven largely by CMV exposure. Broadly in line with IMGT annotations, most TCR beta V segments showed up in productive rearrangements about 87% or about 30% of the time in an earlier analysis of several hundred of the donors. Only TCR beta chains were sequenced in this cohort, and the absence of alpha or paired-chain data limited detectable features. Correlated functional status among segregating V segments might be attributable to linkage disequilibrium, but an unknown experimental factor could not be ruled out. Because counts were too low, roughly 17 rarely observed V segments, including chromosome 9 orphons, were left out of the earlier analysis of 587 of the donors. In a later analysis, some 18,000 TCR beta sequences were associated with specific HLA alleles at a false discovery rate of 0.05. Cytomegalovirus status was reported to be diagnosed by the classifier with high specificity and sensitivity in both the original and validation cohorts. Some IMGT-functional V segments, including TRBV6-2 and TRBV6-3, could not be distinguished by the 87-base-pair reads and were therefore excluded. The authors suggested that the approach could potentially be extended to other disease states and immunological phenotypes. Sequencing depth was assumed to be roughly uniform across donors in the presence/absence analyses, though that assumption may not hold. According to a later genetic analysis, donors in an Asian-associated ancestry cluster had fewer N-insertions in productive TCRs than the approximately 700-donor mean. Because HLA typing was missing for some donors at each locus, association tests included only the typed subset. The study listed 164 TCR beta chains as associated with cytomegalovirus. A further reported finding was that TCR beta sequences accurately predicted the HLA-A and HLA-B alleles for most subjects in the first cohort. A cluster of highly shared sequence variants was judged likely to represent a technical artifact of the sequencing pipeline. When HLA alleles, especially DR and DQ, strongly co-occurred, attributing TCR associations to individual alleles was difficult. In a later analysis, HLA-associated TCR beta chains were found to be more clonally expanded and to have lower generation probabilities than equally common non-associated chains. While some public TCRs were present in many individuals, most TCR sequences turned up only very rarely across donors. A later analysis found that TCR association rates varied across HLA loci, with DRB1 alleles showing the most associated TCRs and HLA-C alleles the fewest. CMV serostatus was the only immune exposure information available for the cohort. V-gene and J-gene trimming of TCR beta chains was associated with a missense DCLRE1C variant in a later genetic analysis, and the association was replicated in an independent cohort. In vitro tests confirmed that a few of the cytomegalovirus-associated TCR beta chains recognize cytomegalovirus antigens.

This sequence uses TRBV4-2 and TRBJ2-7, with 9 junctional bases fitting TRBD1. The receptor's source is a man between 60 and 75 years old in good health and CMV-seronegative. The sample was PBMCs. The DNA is TGTGCCAGCAGCCAAGAGGGGACAGGGATATCCTACGAGCAGTACTTC. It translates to CASSQEGTGISYEQYF.